This record concerns one TCR beta chain sequence. Its specificity is unknown. The naive CD8 fraction comprised CD45RO-negative cells positively selected for CCR7 and excluded terminally differentiated effector memory CD45RA+ cells. The data belong to a study of shared clonotypes between healthy human individuals. Per the original data handling: As immunoSEQ supplied junction-only sequences (without quality scores), filtering differed. Here immunoSEQ multiplex PCR was the method, and the copy in TCRdb shows in-frame clones only, minus some. The D gene and trimming were derived from the DNA, and the V and J assignments and clone size from that table. The sample has hundreds of thousands of clones, roughly 95% seen once. V was clipped by 0 bases and J by 13 bases, with 12 bases between them. Germline CDR1 reads SGHAT; CDR2 reads FQNNGV. The CDR3 totals 12 residues. Study observations and caveats: Clonotypes not shared had lower generation probabilities than those common to all four donors.

Sequencing was carried out using naive CD8+ T cells sorted from blood. This clonotype was obtained from a woman aged 25 to 39 in good health. The chain has TRBV11-2 and TRBJ2-5, with unresolved D. The CDR3: CASSLDRVTRYF. The DNA of the CDR3 is TGTGCCAGCAGCTTAGATAGGGTAACTCGGTACTTC.